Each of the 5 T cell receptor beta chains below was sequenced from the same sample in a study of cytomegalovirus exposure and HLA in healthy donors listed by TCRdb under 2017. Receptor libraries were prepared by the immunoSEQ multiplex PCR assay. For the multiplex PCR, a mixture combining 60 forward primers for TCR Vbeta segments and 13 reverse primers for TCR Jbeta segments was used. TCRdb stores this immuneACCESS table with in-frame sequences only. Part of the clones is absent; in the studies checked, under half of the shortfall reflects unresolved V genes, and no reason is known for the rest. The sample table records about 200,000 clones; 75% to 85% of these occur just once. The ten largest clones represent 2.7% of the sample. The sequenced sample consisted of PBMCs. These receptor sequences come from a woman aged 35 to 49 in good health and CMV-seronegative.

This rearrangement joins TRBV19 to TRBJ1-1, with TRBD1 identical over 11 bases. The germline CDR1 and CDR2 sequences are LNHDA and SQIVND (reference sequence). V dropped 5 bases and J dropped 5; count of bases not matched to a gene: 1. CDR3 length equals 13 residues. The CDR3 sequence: CASSGTGGTEAFF. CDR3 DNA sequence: TGTGCCAGTAGTGGGACAGGGGGGACTGAAGCTTTCTTT.

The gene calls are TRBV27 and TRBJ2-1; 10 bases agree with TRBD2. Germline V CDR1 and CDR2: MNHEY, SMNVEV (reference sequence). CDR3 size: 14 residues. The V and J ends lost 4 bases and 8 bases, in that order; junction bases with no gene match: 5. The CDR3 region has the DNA TGTGCCAGCAGTTCACTAGCGGGAATGTATGAGCAGTTCTTC. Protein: CASSSLAGMYEQFF.

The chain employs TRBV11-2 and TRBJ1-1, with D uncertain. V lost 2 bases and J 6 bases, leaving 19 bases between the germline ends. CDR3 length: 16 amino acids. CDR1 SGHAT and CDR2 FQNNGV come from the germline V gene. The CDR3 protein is CASSLLPMLRSPEAFF. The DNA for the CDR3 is TGTGCCAGCAGCTTATTACCCATGCTGAGGTCTCCTGAAGCTTTCTTT.

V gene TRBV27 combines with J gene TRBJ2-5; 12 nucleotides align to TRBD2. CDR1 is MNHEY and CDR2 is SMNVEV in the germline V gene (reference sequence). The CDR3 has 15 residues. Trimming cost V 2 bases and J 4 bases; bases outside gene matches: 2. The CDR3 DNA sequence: TGTGCCAGCAGTTTAAGGGGACTAGCGGGAGAGACCCAGTACTTC. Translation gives CASSLRGLAGETQYF.

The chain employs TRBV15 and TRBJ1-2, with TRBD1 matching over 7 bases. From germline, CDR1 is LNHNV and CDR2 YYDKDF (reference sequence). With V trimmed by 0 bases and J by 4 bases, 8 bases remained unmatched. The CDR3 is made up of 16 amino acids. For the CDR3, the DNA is TGTGCCACCAGCAGAGAAAGGGGGCGGGAAGGCTATGGCTACACCTTC. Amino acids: CATSRERGREGYGYTF.